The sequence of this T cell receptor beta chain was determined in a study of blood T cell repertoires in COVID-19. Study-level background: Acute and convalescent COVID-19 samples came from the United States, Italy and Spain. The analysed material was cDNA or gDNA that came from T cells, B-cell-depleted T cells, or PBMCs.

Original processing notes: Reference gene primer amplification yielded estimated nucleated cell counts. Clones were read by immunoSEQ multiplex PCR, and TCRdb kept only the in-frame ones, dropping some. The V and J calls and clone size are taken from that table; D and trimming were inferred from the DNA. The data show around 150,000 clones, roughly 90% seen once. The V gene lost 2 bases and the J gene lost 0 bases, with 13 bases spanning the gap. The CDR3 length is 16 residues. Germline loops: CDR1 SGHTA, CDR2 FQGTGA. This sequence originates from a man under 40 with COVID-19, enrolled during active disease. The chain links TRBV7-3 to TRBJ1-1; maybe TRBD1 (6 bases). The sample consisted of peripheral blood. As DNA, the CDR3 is TGTGCCAGCAGCTTATTCGGGGCAGGGGTGAACACTGAAGCTTTCTTT. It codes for CASSLFGAGVNTEAFF.